This T cell receptor (beta chain) comes out of a study of memory CD4+ T cells and cytomegalovirus serostatus. Looked up from germline, CDR1 is SGHDT and CDR2 is YYEEEE. The CDR3 sequence is 13 residues long. The V end lost 4 bases, the J end lost 6 bases, and 12 bases lay between the germline ends. Single viable CD3+CD4+CD8-CD45RO+ cells were sorted as the memory CD4+ T cells. CMV serostatus came from serum IgG against pp150, pp28, p38, p52. Broader study findings: Repertoires predicted CMV serostatus with median bootstrapped AUC of approximately 0.94. 67 of 164 known CMV-associated TCRbeta sequences appeared in CD4+ memory.

This clone was seen only a few times. Its specificity is unknown. As originally analysed: Out-of-frame sequences were removed, leaving around 2.2 million distinct TCRbeta sequences. Assay used: immunoSEQ multiplex PCR; TCRdb lists only in-frame clones, some missing. V and J calls and clone size are copied from that table; D and trimming were computed from the DNA. Altogether just under 95,000 clones are present, 80% being singletons, with the ten largest covering approximately 4%. The sequencing sample was made of memory CD4+ T cells from blood. The chain recombines TRBV5-6 with TRBJ2-3; D call uncertain. The source is an adult in good health and CMV-seropositive. The CDR3 reads CASSPLAEDTQYF. CDR3 in DNA: TGTGCCAGCAGCCCCCTTGCGGAGGATACGCAGTATTTT.